This record covers a single TCR beta chain. What it binds is unknown. Every one of the patients relapsed after autologous stem cell transplantation (brentuximab vedotin exposure was variable). These data are taken from a study of PD-1 blockade in classical Hodgkin lymphoma. Germline lookup yields CDR1 SGHRS and CDR2 YFSETQ. This CDR3 comprises 15 residues. Trimming stripped 2 bases from V and 5 bases from J, with 13 bases between. Study results and caveats: Healthy donors reportedly exceeded newly diagnosed patients in baseline TCR diversity.

The assay was immunoSEQ multiplex PCR, and TCRdb's table has in-frame clones only and misses some. The sample includes 40,000 to 55,000 clones, about 90% of them seen just once. The genes are TRBV5-1 and TRBJ2-2; no definite D call. The input for sequencing was peripheral blood mononuclear cells (PBMCs), taken at baseline. This TCR derives from a human donor with classical Hodgkin lymphoma. CDR3 in amino acids: CASSFNVGQTGELFF. CDR3 coding DNA: TGCGCCAGCAGCTTCAATGTAGGGCAGACCGGGGAGCTGTTTTTT.